This entry describes one T cell receptor beta chain. These data originate in a study of T cell changes during pregnancy in multiple sclerosis. Unmatched junction bases numbered 4, after V lost 3 bases and J lost 3 bases. CDR1 is SGDLS and CDR2 is YYNGEE in the germline V gene. The CDR3 contains 14 residues. Only in-frame clones appear in the TCRdb table, and some are missing; sequencing was by immunoSEQ multiplex PCR. Of about 44,000 clones listed, about nine tenths were seen once; the top ten hold approximately 0.67%. The chain is built from TRBV9 and TRBJ2-7; the match to TRBD2 covers 9 bases. The sequence derives from a female donor with multiple sclerosis, enrolled in a pregnancy study. Material: CD4+ T cells from peripheral blood mononuclear cells, obtained in the first trimester of pregnancy. CDR3: CASSGSGSDYEQYF. The CDR3 nucleotides read TGTGCCAGCAGCGGTAGCGGGAGTGACTACGAGCAGTACTTC.